These 30 T cell receptor beta chains were all obtained from the same sample, sequenced in a study of blood T cell repertoires in COVID-19. TCRdb's table, derived via immunoSEQ multiplex PCR, lists solely in-frame clones and lacks some. The data show about 110,000 clones, with about 88% seen just once and over 3% held by the top ten. Specimen: peripheral blood. The source of these receptors is a woman in her 50s with acute or convalescent COVID-19.

The chain recombines TRBV2 with TRBJ1-5; D perhaps matches TRBD1 (6 bases). Trimming pared 4 bases from V and 0 bases from J, leaving 10 bases between. CDR1 and CDR2 (germline): SNHLY, FYNNEI. The CDR3 covers 15 residues. The CDR3 bases are TGTGCCAGCAGTGCGGGGGGCTATAGCAATCAGCCCCAGCATTTT. Encoded protein: CASSAGGYSNQPQHF.

V and J are TRBV27 and TRBJ2-5; a weak D match, TRBD2 (6 bases). The germline V and J ends were trimmed by 2 bases and 1 base, with 11 bases remaining between them. Germline lookup yields CDR1 MNHEY and CDR2 SMNVEV (reference sequence). CDR3 size: 15 residues. The CDR3 nucleotides read TGTGCCAGCAGTTTAAGGGCGGGAAGCCAAGAGACCCAGTACTTC. It encodes CASSLRAGSQETQYF.

CDR3: CASSEAGGTDTQYF. CDR3 sequence (DNA): TGTGCCAGCAGTGAGGCGGGGGGCACAGATACGCAGTATTTT. The chain recombines TRBV25-1 with TRBJ2-3, with 7 positions matching TRBD2. Germline assignment: CDR1 MGHDK and CDR2 SYGVNS. This CDR3 is 14 amino acids long. V was pared by 3 bases and J by 1 base, with 1 base of the junction left unmatched.

This chain uses TRBV6-1 with TRBJ2-5, with D tentatively TRBD2 (5 bases). Germline V gene lookup returns CDR1 MNHNS and CDR2 SASEGT. The CDR3 runs 15 residues. V was trimmed by 1 base and J by 5 bases, leaving 14 bases between them. CDR3 loop: CASSEGGTPGETQYF. CDR3 in DNA: TGTGCCAGCAGTGAAGGAGGCACGCCGGGGGAGACCCAGTACTTC.

The chain employs TRBV6-5 and TRBJ1-5; 11 bases are shared with TRBD1. The junction had 7 bases not matched to a gene; V was cut back by 7 bases and J by 5 bases. The CDR3 totals 15 residues. The germline V gene encodes CDR1 MNHEY and CDR2 SVGAGI. CDR3 DNA: TGTGCCAGCATAGGTGGGACAGGGGGGGATCAGCCCCAGCATTTT. Translation gives CASIGGTGGDQPQHF.

The gene calls are TRBV6-6 and TRBJ2-1; the D gene is possibly TRBD1 (5 bases). CDR3 length: 15 amino acids. CDR1 is MNHNY and CDR2 is SVGAGI in the germline V gene (reference sequence). Trimming removed 5 bases from V and 2 bases from J, with 13 bases in between. Here the CDR3 reads CASSTAGHTYNEQFF. For the CDR3, the DNA is TGTGCCAGCAGTACGGCAGGACATACCTACAATGAGCAGTTCTTC.

The chain joins TRBV6-6 to TRBJ1-1; a weak D match, TRBD1 (5 bases). V was pared by 5 bases and J by 6 bases, with 10 bases between. This CDR3 has 12 residues. Germline loops: CDR1 MNHNY, CDR2 SVGAGI (reference sequence). CDR3 amino acids: CASSLQGAEAFF. The CDR3 DNA follows: TGTGCCAGCAGTCTTCAGGGTGCTGAAGCTTTCTTT.

The V gene is TRBV6-1, the J gene TRBJ1-4; D is undetermined. Trimming stripped 3 bases from V and 0 bases from J, with 8 bases between. The CDR3 sequence is 15 residues long. The germline CDR1 and CDR2 sequences are MNHNS and SASEGT. In nucleotides, the CDR3 is TGTGCCAGCAGTGATGGTTCGGCAACTAATGAAAAACTGTTTTTT. It specifies CASSDGSATNEKLFF.

The chain carries TRBV5-1 and TRBJ2-7; D is possibly TRBD1 (5 bases). V was trimmed by 1 base and J by 2 bases, leaving 10 bases between them. Germline-derived CDR1 and CDR2 are SGHRS and YFSETQ. This CDR3 has 14 residues. As DNA, the CDR3 is TGCGCCAGCAGCTTGATAGGGGTACCCTACGAGCAGTACTTC. It yields the protein CASSLIGVPYEQYF.

The chain carries TRBV7-9 and TRBJ2-2; 8 bases are shared with TRBD2. The CDR3 is 17 amino acids. The V gene end was trimmed by 5 bases and the J gene end by 0 bases; junction bases not matched to a gene: 8. Germline V gene data show CDR1 as SEHNR and CDR2 as FQNEAQ (reference sequence). The CDR3 region is CASSPGGSKANTGELFF. The CDR3 bases are TGTGCCAGCAGCCCGGGAGGGAGTAAAGCGAACACCGGGGAGCTGTTTTTT.

The J gene is TRBJ1-4, the V gene TRBV5-1; D is unclear. CDR1 and CDR2 from the germline V gene are SGHRS and YFSETQ. The CDR3 runs to 15 residues. V shed 4 bases and J shed 5 bases, with 15 bases lying between them. The CDR3 nucleotides read TGCGCCAGCAGCGGGGAGGGAAGGTGGAATGAAAAACTGTTTTTT. Translated: CASSGEGRWNEKLFF.

The chain carries TRBV28 and TRBJ2-6; 7 bases line up with TRBD1. The CDR3 contains 16 residues. Germline CDR1 and CDR2: MDHEN and SYDVKM. The J segment lost 4 bases and the V segment lost 5 bases, leaving 8 bases of the junction unmatched. The CDR3: CASSPGQVEGANVLTF. CDR3 DNA: TGTGCCAGCAGTCCTGGACAGGTTGAAGGGGCCAACGTCCTGACTTTC. The whole variable domain, remainder taken from reference TRBV28 and TRBJ2-6, is DVKVTQSSRYLVKRTGEKVFLECVQDMDHENMFWYRQDPGLGLRLIYFSYDVKMKEKGDIPEGYSVSREKKERFSLILESASTNQTSMYLCASSPGQVEGANVLTFGAGSRLTVL.

The CDR3 loop reads CASSLGTGGHEQYF. The CDR3, as DNA: TGCGCCAGCAGCTTGGGGACAGGGGGGCACGAGCAGTACTTC. The chain links TRBV5-1 to TRBJ2-7, with 10 positions matching TRBD1. There are 14 residues in the CDR3. CDR1 and CDR2 from the germline V gene are SGHRS and YFSETQ. V shed 0 bases, J shed 5 bases, and the junction held 2 bases outside the gene matches.

The chain is built from TRBV19 and TRBJ2-4; 8 bases map to TRBD1. The junction had 11 bases not matched to a gene; V was cut back by 5 bases and J by 8 bases. The CDR3 spans 15 residues. Germline CDR1 is LNHDA and CDR2 is SQIVND (reference sequence). DNA for the CDR3: TGTGCCAGTAGTTGGGCAGGGGGCTTCAGCGACATTCAGTACTTC. It is translated as CASSWAGGFSDIQYF.

The J gene is TRBJ2-1, the V gene TRBV1; the table's D gene call, TRBD2, was not cross checked with the DNA. TRBV1 corresponds to a pseudogene. This CDR3 has 22 amino acids. The CDR3 loop reads CTSSQVLRDRLSSGTGGGEQFF. Here the CDR3 DNA reads TGCACCAGCAGCCAAGTCTTGAGGGACCGACTCTCTAGCGGGACGGGCGGAGGGGAGCAGTTCTTC.

This chain joins TRBV27 and TRBJ2-2, with no clear D. The CDR3 runs 12 residues. V lost 3 bases, J lost 5 bases, and 4 bases lay in between. Germline V CDR1 and CDR2: MNHEY, SMNVEV (reference sequence). The CDR3 protein is CASSFNTGELFF. The CDR3 DNA reads as TGTGCCAGCAGTTTTAATACCGGGGAGCTGTTTTTT.

The table lists this clone with a count of one. The V gene is TRBV3-1 (or the pseudogene TRBV3-2), the J gene TRBJ2-1; maybe TRBD2 (6 bases). The germline V gene encodes CDR1 LGHDT and CDR2 YNNKEL (reference sequence). The CDR3 extends over 12 amino acids. Trimming removed 2 bases from V and 9 bases from J, with 8 bases in between. The chain's CDR3 is CASSQWRGEQFF. CDR3 coding DNA: TGTGCCAGCAGCCAATGGAGGGGTGAGCAGTTCTTC.

The J gene is TRBJ1-1, the V gene TRBV24-1; possible D gene TRBD1, 6 bases. Trimming left V 7 bases short and J 1 base short, with 6 bases between. The CDR3 sequence is 12 residues long. CDR1 and CDR2 (germline): KGHDR, SFDVKD. The CDR3 region has the DNA TGTGCCACCAGGGGACAGAACACTGAAGCTTTCTTT. It encodes CATRGQNTEAFF.

The V call is TRBV5-1, the J call TRBJ2-2, with D possibly being TRBD2 (5 bases). Trimming took off 5 bases at V and 4 bases at J, with 21 bases between the two ends. From germline, CDR1 is SGHRS and CDR2 YFSETQ. CDR3 length: 17 amino acids. Written as DNA, the CDR3 is TGCGCCAGCAGAGGAGAAGCGGTCTTAGATGGCACCGGGGAGCTGTTTTTT. Translation gives CASRGEAVLDGTGELFF.

This rearrangement joins TRBV28 to TRBJ1-5, with 7 nucleotides matching TRBD1. V dropped 6 bases and J dropped 4; count of bases not matched to a gene: 9. Germline loops: CDR1 MDHEN, CDR2 SYDVKM. The CDR3 sequence is 15 residues long. CDR3 loop: CASSRRQGRNQPQHF. The CDR3 DNA reads TGTGCCAGCAGCAGACGACAGGGACGTAATCAGCCCCAGCATTTT.

This chain joins TRBV24-1 and TRBJ1-5, with 8 bases that match TRBD1. This CDR3 contains 14 residues. The junction had 8 bases not matched to a gene; V was cut back by 7 bases and J by 7 bases. CDR1 is KGHDR, CDR2 SFDVKD, per germline. Written as DNA, the CDR3 is TGTGCCACCAGCCCAGGGGGCCCTTGGCAGCCCCAGCATTTT. Amino acids: CATSPGGPWQPQHF.

The J gene is TRBJ2-1, the V gene TRBV6-5; 8 nucleotides match TRBD1. The V gene end was trimmed by 4 bases and the J gene end by 8 bases; junction bases not matched to a gene: 10. The CDR3 covers 15 residues. Germline CDR1 MNHEY, CDR2 SVGAGI. CDR3 DNA: TGTGCCAGCAGTTTAGACAGGGGCCCTAGGTATGAGCAGTTCTTC. This sequence encodes CASSLDRGPRYEQFF.

This clone appeared once. V usage is TRBV30 and J usage is TRBJ1-2, with D possibly being TRBD1 (5 bases). The V end lost 0 bases, the J end lost 4 bases, and 12 bases lay between the germline ends. Germline V gives CDR1 GTSNPN, CDR2 SVGIG (reference sequence). This CDR3 has 14 residues. CDR3 nucleotide sequence: TGTGCCTGGAGTGTAGGGCAGGGCCCCTATGGCTACACCTTC. Protein: CAWSVGQGPYGYTF.

The rearrangement uses TRBV7-2 and TRBJ2-1; possibly TRBD1 for D (6 bases). This CDR3 is built from 15 residues. The ends were cut back, 0 bases at V and 4 bases at J, with 10 bases in the middle. Germline CDR1 reads SGHTA; CDR2 reads FQGNSA. The CDR3 coding sequence is TGTGCCAGCAGCTTAGCGATGGGGGCTTACAATGAGCAGTTCTTC. The encoded protein is CASSLAMGAYNEQFF.

The V gene is TRBV5-1, the J gene TRBJ1-3; D call uncertain. The V gene lost 4 bases and the J gene lost 3 bases, with 11 bases spanning the gap. Looked up from germline, CDR1 is SGHRS and CDR2 is YFSETQ. The CDR3 is made up of 14 amino acids. CDR3 loop: CASSPGGDGNTIYF. The CDR3, as DNA: TGCGCCAGCAGCCCTGGAGGTGATGGAAACACCATATATTTT.

V is TRBV7-2 and J is TRBJ1-2, with a possible D match to TRBD1 (5 bases). This CDR3 has 14 residues. Per the germline V gene, CDR1 is SGHTA and CDR2 is FQGNSA. The V and J ends lost 2 bases and 8 bases respectively, with 15 bases between them. The CDR3 nucleotides are TGTGCCAGCAGCTTACGGGGCGGGAACGTCGGCTACACCTTC. It encodes CASSLRGGNVGYTF.

The rearrangement joins TRBV3-1 (or the pseudogene TRBV3-2) to TRBJ2-5; 9 positions agree with TRBD1. Per the germline V gene, CDR1 is LGHDT and CDR2 is YNNKEL (reference sequence). This CDR3 region has 17 residues. V gave up 4 bases and J gave up 5 bases; unmatched junction bases: 14. Written as DNA, the CDR3 is TGTGCCAGCAGCCCCCCCCGGAAAGGGACAGGGTTGGAGACCCAGTACTTC. It codes for CASSPPRKGTGLETQYF.

The chain has TRBV3-1 (or the pseudogene TRBV3-2) and TRBJ1-2; unclear D gene. This CDR3 contains 11 residues. CDR1 and CDR2 from the germline V gene are LGHDT and YNNKEL (reference sequence). V lost 3 bases and J 8 bases, leaving 7 bases between the germline ends. The CDR3 DNA is TGTGCCAGCAGCCACCCCGGGGGCTACACCTTC. Amino acid sequence: CASSHPGGYTF.

The chain employs TRBV7-9 and TRBJ2-1; tentative D call: TRBD2 (6 bases). The CDR3 loop spans 14 amino acids. Per germline, CDR1 SEHNR and CDR2 FQNEAQ (reference sequence). Trimming removed 1 base at V and 8 bases at J, with 12 bases between. CDR3 region: CASSLGAGFDEQFF. Here the CDR3 DNA reads TGTGCCAGCAGCTTAGGGGCGGGGTTCGATGAGCAGTTCTTC.

This clone came up a few times. The CDR3 sequence: CSVATGAGETQYF. The CDR3 DNA is TGCAGCGTTGCGACAGGGGCCGGAGAGACCCAGTACTTC. The rearrangement joins TRBV29-1 to TRBJ2-5, with 8 bases aligning to TRBD1. J lost 4 bases, V lost 4 bases, and 5 bases had no gene match. CDR1 and CDR2 (germline): SQVTM, ANQGSEA. CDR3 length: 13 residues.